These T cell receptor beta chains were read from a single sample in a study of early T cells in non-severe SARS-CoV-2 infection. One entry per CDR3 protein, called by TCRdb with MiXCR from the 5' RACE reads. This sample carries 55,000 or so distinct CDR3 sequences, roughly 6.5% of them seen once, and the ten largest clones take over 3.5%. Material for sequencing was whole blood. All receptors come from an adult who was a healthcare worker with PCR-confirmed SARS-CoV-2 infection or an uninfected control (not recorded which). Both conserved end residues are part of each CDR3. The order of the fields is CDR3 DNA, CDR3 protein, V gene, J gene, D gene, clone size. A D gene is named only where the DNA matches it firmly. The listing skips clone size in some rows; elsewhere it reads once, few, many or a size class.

TGTGCCAGCAGCCTCCCCCCCCACAGGGTCGCTGGAAACACCATATATTTT,CASSLPPHRVAGNTIYF,TRBV7-9,TRBJ1-3,-,many
TGCAGTGCTAGATCTCGTTTCGCGAGGGGCAATCAGCCCCAGCATTTT,CSARSRFARGNQPQHF,TRBV20-1,TRBJ1-5,-,many
TGTGCCAGCACCCCGGAGGGGGTTGTTACAGATACGCAGTATTTT,CASTPEGVVTDTQYF,TRBV2,TRBJ2-3,-,few
TGTGCCACCAGTGATACGGACACTGAAGCTTTCTTT,CATSDTDTEAFF,TRBV24-1,TRBJ1-1,-,-
TGCAGTGCCTATGCGGACCCCGACGATAACTATGGCTACACCTTC,CSAYADPDDNYGYTF,TRBV20-1,TRBJ1-2,-,many
TGTGCCAGCAGCTCGTGGATCGGGGGGAACTATGGCTACACCTTC,CASSSWIGGNYGYTF,TRBV7-2,TRBJ1-2,-,-
TGCGCCAGCAGCTTGAACCGATACTATGGCTACACCTTC,CASSLNRYYGYTF,TRBV5-1,TRBJ1-2,-,many
TGTGCCAGCAGTTACGGGACAAGCTCCTATGGCTACACCTTC,CASSYGTSSYGYTF,TRBV6-2/TRBV6-3,TRBJ1-2,-,many
TGTGCCAGCAGCCGGCGTGAGGTCGACACTGAAGCTTTCTTT,CASSRREVDTEAFF,TRBV12-3/TRBV12-4,TRBJ1-1,-,many
TGTGCCAGCAGTTTTATAGCGGGGATCACAGATACGCAGTATTTT,CASSFIAGITDTQYF,TRBV28,TRBJ2-3,TRBD2,-
TGTGCCAGCAGTTTATCTCAATTTAGTAGAACTGAAGCTTTCTTT,CASSLSQFSRTEAFF,TRBV28,TRBJ1-1,-,many
TGTGCCAGCCTCTTGAGAGGGGCACCTACTGAAGCTTTCTTT,CASLLRGAPTEAFF,TRBV27,TRBJ1-1,-,-
TGTGCCAGCAGCTTAGCGTCGTCTGAGCAGTACTTC,CASSLASSEQYF,TRBV7-6,TRBJ2-7,-,many
TGCAGTGCCATGCCTTCGGACAGGGCTAACTATGGCTACACCTTC,CSAMPSDRANYGYTF,TRBV20-1,TRBJ1-2,TRBD1,-
TGTGCCACCAGTGAGCGATACGAGCAGTACTTC,CATSERYEQYF,TRBV24-1,TRBJ2-7,-,many
TGTGCCAGCAGCGTATATAGCGGGGAGCTGTTTTTT,CASSVYSGELFF,TRBV9,TRBJ2-2,-,many
TGTGCCAGCAGTTACTTAGGGAGGAACAATCAGCCCCAGCATTTT,CASSYLGRNNQPQHF,TRBV6-2/TRBV6-3,TRBJ1-5,-,many
TGCGCCAGTGAAGGGGGCTATGGCTACACCTTC,CASEGGYGYTF,TRBV10-2,TRBJ1-2,-,many
TGCAGTGCTACCGTAACAGGGGGTGGTGGCTACACCTTC,CSATVTGGGGYTF,TRBV20-1,TRBJ1-2,TRBD1,many
TGTGCCAGCAGCCTGGGTCCCACGAACAATGAGCAGTTCTTC,CASSLGPTNNEQFF,TRBV7-2,TRBJ2-1,-,many
TGTGCCAGCAGCCAGGATGCCTGGGGGCGTGAAAAACTGTTTTTT,CASSQDAWGREKLFF,TRBV27,TRBJ1-4,-,-
TGTGCCAGCAGTTACGGGCAGGACCTTATACATTCACCCCTCCACTTT,CASSYGQDLIHSPLHF,TRBV6-5,TRBJ1-6,-,many
TGTGCCAGTAGTATCTTCGGGGCCCAAAAGGATACGCAGTATTTT,CASSIFGAQKDTQYF,TRBV19,TRBJ2-3,-,many
TGTGCCAGCACCACCGGGCTAGCTAACTATGGCTACACCTTC,CASTTGLANYGYTF,TRBV9,TRBJ1-2,-,few
TGTGCCAGCAGCTTAGAGAAGGGGGCCTGGAATGAGCAGTTCTTC,CASSLEKGAWNEQFF,TRBV11-2,TRBJ2-1,TRBD1,many
TGCGCCAGCAGTGGTGGCTTCGGGGTCGACCAGTACTTC,CASSGGFGVDQYF,TRBV10-1,TRBJ2-7,-,few
TGCAGTCCCGAAGTAGACAGCCAAGAGACCCAGTACTTC,CSPEVDSQETQYF,TRBV20-1,TRBJ2-5,-,many
TGTGCCAGCAGCCGGGCAGGGACGGGTCAGCCCCAGCATTTT,CASSRAGTGQPQHF,TRBV5-5,TRBJ1-5,-,many
TGTGCCAGCAGCCCCGGGGCACCCCCTGACAACTATGGCTACACCTTC,CASSPGAPPDNYGYTF,TRBV7-2,TRBJ1-2,-,few
TGCAGTGCGCCCGGGACTAGCGGGGGTCGGGCCAAAAACATTCAGTACTTC,CSAPGTSGGRAKNIQYF,TRBV20-1,TRBJ2-4,TRBD2,-
TGTGCCAGCAGGGTAGCGGGGGGGTCATACAATGAGCAGTTCTTC,CASRVAGGSYNEQFF,TRBV12-3/TRBV12-4,TRBJ2-1,TRBD2,many
TGTGCCAGCAGTTATAACAGGGGTAGCAATCAGCCCCAGCATTTT,CASSYNRGSNQPQHF,TRBV6-5,TRBJ1-5,TRBD1,-
TGCGCCAGCAGTGGCCTACAGGCTCCCTTTTACAATGAGCAGTTCTTC,CASSGLQAPFYNEQFF,TRBV10-2,TRBJ2-1,-,many
TGTGCCAGCAGCTTAGGACAGTCGTATAATTCAGCCCTCCACTTT,CASSLGQSYNSALHF,TRBV11-2,TRBJ1-6,-,many
TGTGCCTGGAGTGTCGGACAGGAAGGACTCCTAGAAGCTTTCTTT,CAWSVGQEGLLEAFF,TRBV30,TRBJ1-1,TRBD1,many
TGTGCCATCAGTCGACAGGCTCCGGGGACCCAGTACTTC,CAISRQAPGTQYF,TRBV10-3,TRBJ2-5,-,few
TGCGCCAGCAGCCGTAACCGGGACAGACCCCCCTACGAGCAGTACTTC,CASSRNRDRPPYEQYF,TRBV4-1,TRBJ2-7,TRBD1,few
TGTGCCAGCAGCTTAGCGTGGGGATCTGGAAACACCATATATTTT,CASSLAWGSGNTIYF,TRBV7-2,TRBJ1-3,-,many
TGCGCCAGCAGCCCAAGGGGACTAGCGGGGGAGGTCAATGAGCAGTTCTTC,CASSPRGLAGEVNEQFF,TRBV5-1,TRBJ2-1,TRBD2,-
TGTGCCAGCAGTGCGGAGCTAAACTTACAAGAAAAACTGTTTTTT,CASSAELNLQEKLFF,TRBV6-1,TRBJ1-4,-,few
TGTGCCATCAGTGAGTCGGTCGGGAAAGAAGAGACCCAGTACTTC,CAISESVGKEETQYF,TRBV10-3,TRBJ2-5,-,-
TGCAGTGCTAGTAGTCGGTTAGAGACCCAGTACTTC,CSASSRLETQYF,TRBV20-1,TRBJ2-5,-,many
TGTGCCAGCAGTTTCCTTATGGGGACAGGGCCAGAAAAACTGTTTTTT,CASSFLMGTGPEKLFF,TRBV28,TRBJ1-4,TRBD1,many
TGCAGCTCGAGGGGGGGGAGCGTCACAGATACGCAGTATTTT,CSSRGGSVTDTQYF,TRBV29-1,TRBJ2-3,-,few
TGCGCCAGCAGCCAACCAGACAGGGGTGGCGCAGATACGCAGTATTTT,CASSQPDRGGADTQYF,TRBV4-1,TRBJ2-3,TRBD1,many
TGCAGTGCCAAGATTCGACAGGCTAGCAATCAGCCCCAGCATTTT,CSAKIRQASNQPQHF,TRBV20-1,TRBJ1-5,-,many
TGTGCCAGCAGCTCCCGACAGTCCAGCTCCTACAATGAGCAGTTCTTC,CASSSRQSSSYNEQFF,TRBV7-9,TRBJ2-1,-,many
TGTGCCAGCAGCGTTGGACCGACCTATGGCTACACCTTC,CASSVGPTYGYTF,TRBV9,TRBJ1-2,-,many
TGCGCCAGCAGCCTCAAGAACCTTGGGGGGCGTCACTATGGCTACACCTTC,CASSLKNLGGRHYGYTF,TRBV4-3,TRBJ1-2,-,many
TGTGCCAGCAGCTTAGTAGCGGACTCACAAGAGACCCAGTACTTC,CASSLVADSQETQYF,TRBV7-2,TRBJ2-5,-,many
TGTGCCAGCAGTTACTCGTTTCAACGGAAGCAAGAGACCCAGTACTTC,CASSYSFQRKQETQYF,TRBV6-6,TRBJ2-5,-,many
TGTGCCAGCAGTCGGACCACAAGCTTGGGCGATGGCGAGCAGTACTTC,CASSRTTSLGDGEQYF,TRBV6-2/TRBV6-3,TRBJ2-7,-,few
TGCAGTGCTCCGAACCCGGGACTAGCGGCGCTCTACGAGCAGTACTTC,CSAPNPGLAALYEQYF,TRBV20-1,TRBJ2-7,TRBD2,many
TGCAGTGCTAGGGGGGATAGACAGGGCTCCTACGAGCAGTACTTC,CSARGDRQGSYEQYF,TRBV20-1,TRBJ2-7,TRBD1,many
TGTGCCAGCAGCCCGCGGGACAGCCCGAACACCGGGGAGCTGTTTTTT,CASSPRDSPNTGELFF,TRBV7-9,TRBJ2-2,-,-